The 32 T cell receptor beta chains listed next were all sequenced from one sample in a study of neurological immune-mediated disorders. In TCRdb, the 5' RACE reads were re-called with MiXCR into one record per CDR3 protein. The sample yields almost 4,000 distinct CDR3 sequences, around a third seen once. The sample taken for sequencing was CD8+ T cells from blood. These receptors all come from a man aged 50 to 59 with HTLV-1-associated myelopathy (HAM/TSP).

This clonotype was detected once. The J gene is TRBJ2-7, the V gene TRBV5-8; weak D call: TRBD1 (5 bases). Germline assignment: CDR1 SGHTS and CDR2 YDEGEE. The CDR3 covers 13 residues. V lost 7 bases to trimming and J lost 6 bases, with 17 bases between them. In nucleotides, the CDR3 is TGTGCCAGCCTTGGACACCTCCGGGTCGAGCAGTACTTC. This encodes CASLGHLRVEQYF.

This chain uses TRBV5-1 with TRBJ1-2; D might be TRBD1 (5 bases). V was shortened by 0 bases and J by 8 bases, with 17 bases between the two germline ends. Germline loops: CDR1 SGHRS, CDR2 YFSETQ. The CDR3 extends over 15 amino acids. As DNA, the CDR3 is TGCGCCAGCAGCTTGGCCGGGACCGGGTCGGGAGGCTACACCTTC. This gives the protein CASSLAGTGSGGYTF.

The V gene is TRBV25-1, the J gene TRBJ2-1; a possible D gene is TRBD2 (5 bases). The germline CDR1 and CDR2 sequences are MGHDK and SYGVNS. The CDR3 extends over 15 amino acids. The V gene lost 7 bases and the J gene lost 8 bases, with 21 bases spanning the gap. CDR3 loop: CASTPSFGDEYEQFF. CDR3 sequence (DNA): TGTGCCAGCACCCCTAGCTTTGGGGATGAGTATGAGCAGTTCTTC.

J is TRBJ2-3 and V is TRBV7-9, with D possibly TRBD1 on 6 matching bases. There are 16 residues in the CDR3. CDR1 is SEHNR, CDR2 FQNEAQ, per germline (reference sequence). V shed 1 base and J shed 1 base, with 12 bases lying between them. This chain's CDR3 is CASSLGFGGGTDTQYF. CDR3 nucleotide sequence: TGTGCCAGCAGCTTAGGGTTTGGGGGCGGCACAGATACGCAGTATTTT.

A remark on this clonotype: Possible read error: a much larger clone is one base away. The chain couples TRBV9 to TRBJ2-1; a weak D match, TRBD2 (5 bases). The germline V gene has CDR1 SGDLS and CDR2 YYNGEE. CDR3 length: 15 residues. Trimming removed 3 bases from V and 3 bases from J, with 13 bases in between. CDR3: CASSAFRGSYNEQFF. CDR3 bases: TGTGCCAGCAGCGCCTTTAGAGGGAGCTACAATGAGCAGTTCTTC. Looking up the rest from reference TRBV9 and TRBJ2-1 gives the full variable domain: DSGVTQTPKHLITATGQRVTLRCSPRSGDLSVYWYQQSLDQGLQFLIQYYNGEERAKGNILERFSAQQFPDLHSELNLSSLELGDSALYFCASSAFRGSYNEQFFGPGTRLTVL.

This clonotype is classed as medium-sized. The V and J genes are TRBV7-9 and TRBJ2-2, with 7 bases aligning to TRBD1. The CDR3 runs to 15 residues. Germline trimming cut 1 base from V and 6 bases from J; bases unmatched to any gene: 5. In germline, CDR1 is SEHNR, CDR2 FQNEAQ (reference sequence). The CDR3 loop is CASSLDRTGPGELFF. CDR3 nucleotide sequence: TGTGCCAGCAGCTTAGATCGGACAGGCCCCGGGGAGCTGTTTTTT.

This clonotype was observed many times. The chain recombines TRBV4-2 with TRBJ2-7, with D maybe TRBD2 (5 bases). V lost 4 bases and J lost 0, with 10 bases in between. The germline V gene has CDR1 LGHNA and CDR2 YNFKEQ. The length of the CDR3 is 14 residues. DNA for the CDR3: TGTGCCAGCAGCCCCCCTAGCAGCTCCTACGAGCAGTACTTC. This gives the protein CASSPPSSSYEQYF.

This clonotype was counted at least ten times. The chain has TRBV7-9 and TRBJ2-7; D not resolved. Trimming removed 5 bases from V and 2 bases from J, with 13 bases in between. CDR1 and CDR2 from the germline V gene are SEHNR and FQNEAQ (reference sequence). The CDR3 is 14 amino acids. The CDR3 DNA follows: TGTGCCAGCAGCCCGCCCCGGGTCACCTACGAGCAGTACTTC. Encoded protein: CASSPPRVTYEQYF. Filled out from reference TRBV7-9 and TRBJ2-7, the complete variable domain reads DTGVSQNPRHKITKRGQNVTFRCDPISEHNRLYWYRQTLGQGPEFLTYFQNEAQLEKSRLLSDRFSAERPKGSFSTLEIQRTEQGDSAMYLCASSPPRVTYEQYFGPGTRLTVT.

A single count supports this clonotype. V gene TRBV20-1 combines with J gene TRBJ2-3, with 7 bases identical to TRBD2. The CDR3 has 13 residues. Germline-derived CDR1 and CDR2 are DFQATT and SNEGSKA (reference sequence). V trimming: 6 bases; J trimming: 8 bases; junction bases outside the gene matches: 11. The CDR3 region is CSAVSLGGVTQYF. The CDR3 coding sequence is TGCAGTGCCGTAAGTCTGGGGGGGGTTACGCAGTATTTT.

This clonotype showed up many times. The genes are TRBV20-1 and TRBJ2-2, with 7 bases fitting TRBD1. This CDR3 has 14 residues. The germline V gene has CDR1 DFQATT and CDR2 SNEGSKA (reference sequence). The V and J ends lost 6 bases and 5 bases, in that order; junction bases with no gene match: 9. Here the CDR3 reads CSAKTGTGTGELFF. The DNA of the CDR3 is TGCAGTGCAAAGACAGGGACGGGGACCGGGGAGCTGTTTTTT.

In this sample, this clonotype turned up once. This rearrangement joins TRBV5-5 to TRBJ1-3; D is uncertain. This CDR3 spans 14 amino acids. The V end was cut by 1 base, the J end by 1 base, with 6 bases between. Germline V gene data show CDR1 as SGHKS and CDR2 as YYEKEE (reference sequence). The CDR3 loop reads CASSLWVSGNTIYF. The CDR3 DNA sequence: TGTGCCAGCAGCTTGTGGGTATCTGGAAACACCATATATTTT.

This clonotype occurred many times. The V call is TRBV18, the J call TRBJ1-6; 9 bases match TRBD1. The CDR3 loop spans 14 amino acids. Germline V gene sequence: CDR1 KGHSH, CDR2 LQKENI. V lost 8 bases and J lost 7; bases outside the gene matches: 6. CDR3 coding DNA: TGTGCCAGCCCACGGGACAGGGAAAATTCACCCCTCCACTTT. It specifies CASPRDRENSPLHF.

Many counts were recorded for this clonotype. This sequence joins TRBV12-3 or TRBV12-4 and TRBJ2-1; the match to TRBD2 covers 12 bases. This CDR3 has 18 amino acids. The trim removed 6 bases at V and 0 bases at J, leaving 9 bases unmatched. The DNA for the CDR3 is TGTGCCAGCAGCTCCATGACTAGCGGGAGTGGCTCCTACAATGAGCAGTTCTTC. Protein: CASSSMTSGSGSYNEQFF.

V usage is TRBV20-1 and J usage is TRBJ2-3; D gene unclear. Germline assignment: CDR1 DFQATT and CDR2 SNEGSKA (reference sequence). This CDR3 region has 12 residues. Trimming shortened V by 3 bases and J by 4 bases, and 8 bases separated the two germline ends. CDR3 sequence reads: CSASSGPDTQYF. The CDR3 DNA reads as TGCAGTGCTAGTAGTGGGCCAGATACGCAGTATTTT.

This clonotype is termed medium-sized (0.01 to 0.1%). V usage is TRBV4-2 and J usage is TRBJ1-1; 9 positions agree with TRBD1. CDR3 length: 17 residues. The V and J ends lost 0 bases and 4 bases, in that order; junction bases with no gene match: 9. Germline CDR1 reads LGHNA; CDR2 reads YNFKEQ. The DNA of the CDR3 is TGTGCCAGCAGCCAAGAAGGCGGGACAGGGAGGAGCACTGAAGCTTTCTTT. Translation: CASSQEGGTGRSTEAFF.

V and J are TRBV6-2 or TRBV6-3 and TRBJ2-3; 9 nucleotides agree with TRBD2. Germline lookup yields CDR1 MNHEY and CDR2 SVGEGT. This CDR3 spans 18 amino acids. Trimming at V came to 0 bases and at J to 6 bases, leaving 13 bases not matched to a gene. CDR3 DNA sequence: TGTGCCAGCAGTTACTCAGATAGCGGGAGCCGCCGTGAGGATACGCAGTATTTT. Amino acids: CASSYSDSGSRREDTQYF.

This chain connects TRBV4-3 to TRBJ1-1; tentative D call: TRBD1 (5 bases). The CDR3 length is 15 residues. The germline V gene encodes CDR1 LGHNA and CDR2 YSLEER. Trimming stripped 0 bases from V and 11 bases from J, with 19 bases between. As DNA, the CDR3 is TGCGCCAGCAGCCAAGATCAGGGCCCCGGGTTTGGGGCTTTCTTT. It yields the protein CASSQDQGPGFGAFF.

V usage is TRBV7-8 and J usage is TRBJ2-2, with 9 bases lining up with TRBD2. The V gene end was trimmed by 5 bases and the J gene end by 2 bases; junction bases not matched to a gene: 6. The length of the CDR3 is 16 residues. Germline V lookup: CDR1 SGHVS, CDR2 FQNEAQ. Here the CDR3 DNA reads TGTGCCAGCAGCGAGACTAGCGGAGCCAACACCGGGGAGCTGTTTTTT. Protein product: CASSETSGANTGELFF.

The table lists this clonotype with many counts. This rearrangement joins TRBV6-4 to TRBJ2-1; 11 positions match TRBD1. The V and J ends lost 2 bases and 6 bases, in that order; junction bases with no gene match: 0. Germline V CDR1 and CDR2: MRHNA, SNTAGT. CDR3 length: 14 amino acids. The CDR3 spells CASSDGTGGNEQFF. The CDR3 DNA reads as TGTGCCAGCAGTGACGGGACAGGGGGCAATGAGCAGTTCTTC.

This clonotype was picked up many times. The chain links TRBV12-3 or TRBV12-4 to TRBJ2-7; D is ambiguous. Trimming took off 3 bases at V and 1 base at J, with 7 bases between the two ends. There are 13 residues in the CDR3. CDR3 protein: CASSFGQSYEQYF. CDR3 nucleotide sequence: TGTGCCAGCAGTTTTGGGCAGTCCTACGAGCAGTACTTC.

This clonotype occurred a few times. The V and J genes are TRBV7-9 and TRBJ1-3; D ambiguous. The ends were cut back, 4 bases at V and 3 bases at J, with 13 bases in the middle. The V gene's germline CDR1 is SEHNR and CDR2 FQNEAQ (reference sequence). The CDR3 extends over 15 amino acids. In nucleotides, the CDR3 is TGTGCCAGCAGCTCCGAACTATGGAGTGGAAACACCATATATTTT. Its translation: CASSSELWSGNTIYF.

The rearrangement joins TRBV5-1 to TRBJ2-7, with D tentatively TRBD2 (5 bases). The CDR3 has 15 amino acids. V was pared by 4 bases and J by 0 bases, with 14 bases between. Germline V gives CDR1 SGHRS, CDR2 YFSETQ. The CDR3 region has the DNA TGCGCCAGCAGCCCGGAAACTAGTTCCTCCTACGAGCAGTACTTC. Its translation: CASSPETSSSYEQYF.

CDR3 sequence reads: CSAGDYHRVYEQYF. CDR3 nucleotide sequence: TGCAGTGCGGGAGACTATCATAGGGTCTACGAGCAGTACTTC. This rearrangement joins TRBV20-1 to TRBJ2-7; D possibly corresponds to TRBD2 (5 bases). V lost 6 bases to trimming and J lost 3 bases, with 18 bases between them. The CDR3 loop spans 14 amino acids. Germline-derived CDR1 and CDR2 are DFQATT and SNEGSKA (reference sequence).

This chain links TRBV7-2 with TRBJ2-1; D ambiguous. V was cut by 0 bases and J by 7 bases, with 13 bases left in between. CDR1 and CDR2 (germline): SGHTA, FQGNSA. CDR3 size: 15 residues. The CDR3 nucleotides read TGTGCCAGCAGCTTAGCACTCGCCCCTGGAAATGAGCAGTTCTTC. Its protein product is CASSLALAPGNEQFF.

This clonotype was detected a few times. The chain employs TRBV14 and TRBJ2-3; 15 positions agree with TRBD2. The CDR3 is 16 amino acids. Germline assignment: CDR1 SGHDN and CDR2 FVKESK. The J segment lost 4 bases and the V segment lost 5 bases, leaving 4 bases of the junction unmatched. The CDR3 nucleotides read TGTGCCAGCAGCTCGGGACTAGCGGGAGGTGCAGATACGCAGTATTTT. This translates into CASSSGLAGGADTQYF.

In its sample, this clonotype was seen a few times. CDR3 coding DNA: TGTGCCAGCAGCTCCGGACTTTACAATGAGCAGTTCTTC. Protein: CASSSGLYNEQFF. The V call is TRBV7-9, the J call TRBJ2-1; TRBD2 might be the D (5 bases). Germline CDR1 reads SEHNR; CDR2 reads FQNEAQ (reference sequence). V gave up 4 bases and J gave up 4 bases, with 8 bases separating them. The CDR3 loop spans 13 amino acids.

This clonotype was seen at least ten times. The V call is TRBV27, the J call TRBJ2-2; D possibly uses TRBD1 or TRBD2 (5 bases each). Trimming cost V 7 bases and J 4 bases, with 19 bases left between them. Germline V CDR1 and CDR2: MNHEY, SMNVEV (reference sequence). This CDR3 is 16 amino acids long. CDR3 residues: CASTHSMGEFTGELFF. The DNA for the CDR3 is TGTGCCAGCACCCACAGCATGGGGGAATTCACCGGGGAGCTGTTTTTT.

This clonotype was recorded many times. The chain joins TRBV4-1 to TRBJ2-5; D not certain. V shed 0 bases and J shed 7 bases, with 15 bases lying between them. Germline CDR1 MGHRA, CDR2 YSYEKL. The CDR3 sequence is 15 residues long. The chain's CDR3 is CASSQESTTYGTQYF. The CDR3 DNA is TGCGCCAGCAGCCAAGAATCAACTACTTATGGGACCCAGTACTTC.

This clonotype was detected ten times or more. The genes are TRBV7-3 and TRBJ1-3; possible D gene TRBD1, 5 bases. CDR3 length equals 15 residues. Germline loops: CDR1 SGHTA, CDR2 FQGTGA. V lost 3 bases, J lost 4 bases, and 13 bases lay in between. The CDR3 region has the DNA TGTGCCAGCAGCTTGGCCGGGGGTACAGGAAACACCATATATTTT. It encodes CASSLAGGTGNTIYF.

The J gene is TRBJ2-1, the V gene TRBV3-1; 10 bases line up with TRBD2. Germline loops: CDR1 LGHDT, CDR2 YNNKEL (reference sequence). J gave up 6 bases and V 1 base, and 6 bases lay outside the gene matches. The CDR3 is 16 amino acids. The CDR3 DNA reads as TGTGCCAGCAGCCAAGTCGGGACTAGCGCTTCCAATGAGCAGTTCTTC. As protein: CASSQVGTSASNEQFF.

This clonotype has a count of ten or more. The gene calls are TRBV13 and TRBJ1-4; the match to TRBD1 covers 9 bases. CDR1 is PRHDT and CDR2 is FYEKMQ in the germline V gene (reference sequence). The CDR3 covers 16 residues. V lost 0 bases, J lost 8 bases, and 7 bases stayed unmatched. The CDR3 bases are TGTGCCAGCAGCTTAGGCCGGACAGGGGCCTTGGAAAAACTGTTTTTT. Its protein is CASSLGRTGALEKLFF.

At least ten counts were recorded for this clonotype. The chain combines TRBV7-9 with TRBJ2-2, with 7 bases matching TRBD1. Germline CDR1 SEHNR, CDR2 FQNEAQ (reference sequence). The junction had 7 bases not matched to a gene; V was cut back by 5 bases and J by 4 bases. The CDR3 has 15 amino acids. This CDR3 reads CASSKDRASTGELFF. CDR3 bases: TGTGCCAGCAGCAAAGACAGGGCGAGCACCGGGGAGCTGTTTTTT. Based on the CDR3 plus reference TRBV7-9 and TRBJ2-2, the full variable domain is DTGVSQNPRHKITKRGQNVTFRCDPISEHNRLYWYRQTLGQGPEFLTYFQNEAQLEKSRLLSDRFSAERPKGSFSTLEIQRTEQGDSAMYLCASSKDRASTGELFFGEGSRLTVL.